These T cell receptor beta chains were read from a single sample in a study of T cell responses to AZD1222 COVID-19 vaccine. Data came from immunoSEQ multiplex PCR; TCRdb stores just in-frame clones and leaves some out. The sample lists fewer than 120,000 clones, 70% to 90% occurring once. The material was peripheral blood, obtained 28 days after the second AZD1222 dose. Receptors originate from an adult who received the AZD1222 COVID-19 vaccine. CDR3s include the opening cysteine and the closing phenylalanine or tryptophan.

cdr3_aa | cdr3_length | j_call | v_call
CASSLVGSTNEKLFF | 15 | TRBJ1-4 | TRBV5-1
CASSESGANVLTF | 13 | TRBJ2-6 | TRBV28
CASSPGLAMSYEQYF | 15 | TRBJ2-7 | TRBV5-4
CASSQDKGLNTGELFF | 16 | TRBJ2-2 | TRBV4-1
CASSLDRGETQYF | 13 | TRBJ2-5 | TRBV19
CASSTDLTYEQYF | 13 | TRBJ2-7 | TRBV5-1
CASRHRDTSPTDTQYF | 16 | TRBJ2-3 | TRBV5-1
CAWRLGGARSPSGNTIYF | 18 | TRBJ1-3 | TRBV30
CASGPGSYNEQFF | 13 | TRBJ2-1 | TRBV6-5
CATSTTGPYEQYF | 13 | TRBJ2-7 | TRBV15
CASSLRQGVESPLHF | 15 | TRBJ1-6 | TRBV11-1
CSVDGGDGYTF | 11 | TRBJ1-2 | TRBV29-1
CSVRPRAVNTEAFF | 14 | TRBJ1-1 | TRBV29-1
CASSLFGGSGGYNEQFF | 17 | TRBJ2-1 | TRBV7-6
CASSAQGLAIEQFF | 14 | TRBJ2-1 | TRBV18
CASSLTSGSGTDTQYF | 16 | TRBJ2-3 | TRBV19
CASSYMEPRYYGYTF | 15 | TRBJ1-2 | TRBV6-5
CASSRRGKNIQYF | 13 | TRBJ2-4 | TRBV6-5
CASSLAEQEVNTEAFF | 16 | TRBJ1-1 | TRBV7-9
CASSLSTGSEAFF | 13 | TRBJ1-1 | TRBV27
CASSLGSTDTQYF | 13 | TRBJ2-3 | TRBV7-7
CASSLGLSHYEQYF | 14 | TRBJ2-7 | TRBV27
CASGNGGTEEYNEQFF | 16 | TRBJ2-1 | TRBV5-1
CASSQAVAGTGDYEQYF | 17 | TRBJ2-7 | TRBV3-1/TRBV3-2
CASSPQVGGAYEQYF | 15 | TRBJ2-7 | TRBV11-3
CASSLSGGNTEAFF | 14 | TRBJ1-1 | TRBV5-1
CASRLTGQGNTEAFF | 15 | TRBJ1-1 | TRBV3-1/TRBV3-2
CASSQDSAQPQHF | 13 | TRBJ1-5 | TRBV4-2
CASSLAEGNTEAFF | 14 | TRBJ1-1 | TRBV5-1
CASSSSSGASYNEQFF | 16 | TRBJ2-1 | TRBV5-4
CASNSAGGAAFF | 12 | TRBJ1-1 | TRBV6-5
CATLDYSRTYTGELFF | 16 | TRBJ2-2 | TRBV10-3
CASSSGWVSTEAFF | 14 | TRBJ1-1 | TRBV7-2
CASREDNQPQHF | 12 | TRBJ1-5 | TRBV28